This TCR beta chain was retrieved from a study of CD8+CD57+ T cells in acquired aplastic anemia. Study overall: Healthy donors averaged approximately 10 million reads for CD4+ cells. Study-wide results and caveats: In common between the patients and the controls were more than 25 CD8+ CDR3 sequences. Between patients and controls, CD8+ Simpson's diversity did not vary significantly.

CDR1 and CDR2 (germline): MGHRA, YSYEKL. The CDR3 loop spans 15 amino acids. V trimming: 1 base; J trimming: 4 bases; junction bases outside the gene matches: 5. This clonotype was seen a few times. Antigen specificity is unknown. Profiling of TCR beta VDJ combinations and CDR3 sequences used genomic DNA as template. Via MiXCR, TCRdb re-called the reads, giving one row per CDR3 protein. The data show around 200,000 distinct CDR3 sequences, approximately 57% seen once. The sample comprised sorted CD4+, CD8+, or CD8+CD57+ T cells (not recorded which) from PBMCs. V is TRBV4-1 and J is TRBJ2-7, with TRBD1 matching over 9 bases. The receptor was derived from a human donor in good health. The CDR3 protein is CASSQGTGAIYEQYF. Written as DNA, the CDR3 is TGCGCCAGCAGCCAAGGGACAGGGGCAATTTACGAGCAGTACTTC.